Below are 13 T cell receptor beta chains sequenced from a single sample in a study of HIV-infected patients and healthy controls (dated by TCRdb to the mid-2010s). The library was obtained by 5' RACE. TCRdb lists the instrument as Illumina MiSeq. Reverse transcription of approximately 500 ng RNA was performed with SuperScript III using primers directed against the alpha and beta constant regions. Alpha and beta chain libraries were generated separately via chain-specific third strand synthesis with multiplexing indices. TCRdb reprocessed the public reads (quality trimming at Q25 with fastp, clone calling with MiXCR) and kept in-frame beta chains. When rows share a CDR3 protein, they turn into one entry using the most common DNA and genes. The sample records 13,000 or so distinct CDR3 sequences, around 9% of which are singletons. The top ten hold around 6.8% of the sample. Whole blood was used without fractionating the cells, so the repertoire represented all peripheral T cells without sorting.

Specimen: blood. These receptor sequences come from an adult in good health.

This clonotype has more than one count but fewer than ten. The gene calls are TRBV19 and TRBJ1-5, with a possible D match to TRBD1 (6 bases). The V gene lost 5 bases and the J gene lost 1 base, with 12 bases spanning the gap. CDR3 length: 15 residues. The germline V gene has CDR1 LNHDA and CDR2 SQIVND (reference sequence). CDR3 DNA: TGTGCCAGTAGTCCTACAGGGAACAGCAATCAGCCCCAGCATTTT. Its protein product is CASSPTGNSNQPQHF.

This clonotype was detected ten times or more. V gene TRBV14 combines with J gene TRBJ2-3; possibly TRBD1 for D (6 bases). The CDR3 has 14 amino acids. The germline CDR1 and CDR2 sequences are SGHDN and FVKESK. V dropped 4 bases and J dropped 1 base, with 9 bases sitting between them. The CDR3 nucleotides are TGTGCCAGCAGCCCCTACAGGGGCACAGATACGCAGTATTTT. Its protein is CASSPYRGTDTQYF.

Judged by abundance, this clonotype is medium-sized. This rearrangement joins TRBV11-3 to TRBJ2-2, with D possibly TRBD2 on 5 matching bases. Germline CDR1 and CDR2: SGHNT and YENEEA. CDR3 length: 14 amino acids. The V end was cut by 3 bases, the J end by 7 bases, with 12 bases between. This chain's CDR3 is CASSLANDYGELFF. The CDR3 region has the DNA TGTGCCAGCAGCTTGGCTAACGACTACGGGGAGCTGTTTTTT.

This clonotype was seen repeatedly, ten times or more. The chain carries TRBV12-3 or TRBV12-4 and TRBJ2-7; tentative D call: TRBD1 (5 bases). This CDR3 spans 14 amino acids. V was shortened by 2 bases and J by 4 bases, with 12 bases between the two germline ends. The DNA of the CDR3 is TGTGCCAGCAGTTTAATCGGACAAACATACGAGCAGTACTTC. This gives the protein CASSLIGQTYEQYF.

This clonotype was detected a few times. This rearrangement joins TRBV18 to TRBJ2-2; possible D gene TRBD1, 5 bases. Germline values: CDR1 KGHSH, CDR2 LQKENI. The CDR3 is 13 amino acids. V was pared by 3 bases and J by 7 bases, with 9 bases between. The CDR3 reads CASSPTGVGELFF. The CDR3 DNA sequence: TGTGCCAGCTCACCCACAGGAGTCGGGGAGCTGTTTTTT.

This clonotype is medium-sized (0.01 to 0.1%) within its sample. The chain employs TRBV6-2 or TRBV6-3 and TRBJ2-3; D unresolved. Trimming took 3 bases from V and 0 from J, leaving 10 bases between them. The CDR3 extends over 15 amino acids. Germline V gene sequence: CDR1 MNHEY, CDR2 SVGEGT. This CDR3 reads CASSYPPASTDTQYF. Here the CDR3 DNA reads TGTGCCAGCAGTTATCCGCCAGCAAGCACAGATACGCAGTATTTT.

This clonotype is termed medium-sized. V and J are TRBV3-1 and TRBJ1-1; D unclear. The V gene lost 5 bases and the J gene lost 2 bases, with 12 bases spanning the gap. Germline V gene lookup returns CDR1 LGHDT and CDR2 YNNKEL (reference sequence). The CDR3 is made up of 14 amino acids. The CDR3 nucleotides are TGTGCCAGCAGCTCCCGGACGGAAAACACTGAAGCTTTCTTT. Protein product: CASSSRTENTEAFF.

This clonotype showed up many times. As DNA, the CDR3 is TGTGCCAGCAGCTTAGCTCCTACGTCAGGACGGGCCTACGAGCAGTACTTC. Translated: CASSLAPTSGRAYEQYF. The gene calls are TRBV7-2 and TRBJ2-7; D not certain. CDR1 and CDR2 (germline): SGHTA, FQGNSA. This CDR3 contains 17 residues. Between the trimmed V and J ends, which lost 0 bases and 2 bases, there was a span of 17 bases. Supplemented by reference TRBV7-2 and TRBJ2-7, the full variable domain reads GAGVSQSPSNKVTEKGKDVELRCDPISGHTALYWYRQSLGQGLEFLIYFQGNSAPDKSGLPSDRFSAERTGGSVSTLTIQRTQQEDSAVYLCASSLAPTSGRAYEQYFGPGTRLTVT.

Sample share makes this clonotype medium-sized. The V and J genes are TRBV6-2 or TRBV6-3 and TRBJ2-4, with D maybe TRBD2 (6 bases). The CDR3 covers 19 residues. Germline loops: CDR1 MNHEY, CDR2 SVGEGT. V lost 0 bases, J lost 2 bases, and 20 bases lay in between. Written as DNA, the CDR3 is TGTGCCAGCAGTTACTCGAAGGTTGGAGGGAGTGAGTCCAAAAACATTCAGTACTTC. Translating gives CASSYSKVGGSESKNIQYF.

In this sample, this clonotype turned up many times. The rearrangement joins TRBV7-3 to TRBJ2-1; the D is unclear. Germline values: CDR1 SGHTA, CDR2 FQGTGA. With 4 bases removed from V and 13 bases from J, the gap between germline ends came to 14 bases. CDR3 length: 12 amino acids. The CDR3 loop is CASSSHGGVQFF. Written as DNA, the CDR3 is TGTGCCAGCAGCTCCCACGGCGGAGTCCAGTTCTTC.

The chain has TRBV27 and TRBJ1-5; 9 bases are shared with TRBD1. The CDR3 covers 16 residues. The V segment lost 5 bases and the J segment 4 bases; nucleotides outside the gene matches: 9. CDR1 is MNHEY and CDR2 is SMNVEV in the germline V gene (reference sequence). For the CDR3, the DNA is TGTGCCAGCAGTCTTAGATGGGACAGGGAGAATCAGCCCCAGCATTTT. This encodes CASSLRWDRENQPQHF.

In this sample, this clonotype turned up many times. The chain is built from TRBV20-1 and TRBJ1-1; weak D call: TRBD1 (5 bases). CDR3 size: 12 residues. The V end was cut by 5 bases, the J end by 7 bases, with 14 bases between. CDR1 is DFQATT and CDR2 is SNEGSKA in the germline V gene (reference sequence). The CDR3 sequence: CSASSRQSEAFF. Written as DNA, the CDR3 is TGCAGTGCTTCCTCAAGACAGAGTGAAGCTTTCTTT.

This clonotype was picked up many times. The chain carries TRBV6-1 and TRBJ2-7; a weak D match, TRBD1 (5 bases). The V end lost 1 base, the J end lost 4 bases, and 14 bases lay between the germline ends. Germline values: CDR1 MNHNS, CDR2 SASEGT. This CDR3 is built from 15 residues. In DNA form, the CDR3 reads TGTGCCAGCAGTGAAGTTGGGGCAGGGAAATACGAGCAGTACTTC. Its translation is CASSEVGAGKYEQYF.